The source of this T cell receptor beta chain is a study of T cell responses to AZD1222 COVID-19 vaccine. Points from the study as a whole: Donors were largely white British and mainly female; clonal diversity was possibly underestimated.

Only in-frame clones appear in the TCRdb table, and some are missing; sequencing was by immunoSEQ multiplex PCR. The sample has 150,000 to 200,000 clones, around 90% seen once. Remarks on this clone: Its antigen is as yet unknown.

Germline loops: CDR1 SQVTM, CDR2 ANQGSEA. V shed 3 bases and J shed 4 bases, with 15 bases lying between them. This CDR3 is 14 amino acids long. J is TRBJ1-2 and V is TRBV29-1; no firm D call. The specimen comprised peripheral blood, sampled 28 days after the second AZD1222 dose. The sequence was collected from an adult who received the AZD1222 COVID-19 vaccine. CDR3 protein: CSVDDSAAIYGYTF. CDR3 coding DNA: TGCAGCGTTGATGACTCAGCGGCGATCTATGGCTACACCTTC.